This T cell receptor (beta chain) was sequenced for a study of T-cell memory formation after mild COVID-19 listed by TCRdb under 2021. For context, the study as a whole: TCR sequence clusters from the two donors were found to be largely donor specific. In two donors, T-cell clones that expanded and contracted after mild COVID-19 were followed by sequencing TCRalpha and TCRbeta repertoires longitudinally. The cohort comprised two young, previously healthy adult volunteers, one female and one male. Results and caveats for the whole study, not just this receptor: Clones contracting from day 15 to 85 had balanced CD4/CD8 phenotypes, while a second wave expanding from day 15 to 37 was biased towards CD4+. The second-wave clones that peaked on day 37 were not confirmed to be SARS-CoV-2 specific. The study included only a couple of mild cases, and larger cohorts that include severe cases with pre-infection samples were judged to be necessary. Contracting CD4+ clones appeared mostly in the CM and EM memory subsets, whereas CD8+ clones were enriched in EMRA. Some responding clones were detected in pre-infection memory, which suggested that pre-existing cross-reactive memory T cells had joined the SARS-CoV-2 response.

These reads were obtained on an Illumina NovaSeq 6000. cDNA libraries for TCRalpha and TCRbeta were prepared by 5'RACE using constant-segment primers, with sample barcodes and unique molecular identifiers added. RNA was extracted from every sample with Trizol reagent. The libraries were amplified in two PCR steps, and the second step added a second sample barcode and Illumina TruSeq adapters. Libraries were sequenced on an Illumina NovaSeq with 2 x 150 bp paired-end reads. In the original analysis: Reads were demultiplexed and collapsed into UMI-guided consensus sequences with migec v1.2.7. Using mixcr v2.1.11, UMI consensuses were aligned to TRA and TRB V and J templates and then assembled into clonotypes. Clonotypes were classified as expanded or contracted when called significant by both edgeR and NoisET, with noise models trained on biological replicates. edgeR calls used a false discovery rate-adjusted p below 0.01 and a log2 fold-change threshold of 1. As an exploratory analysis of dynamics, max-normalized trajectories of the 1000 most abundant clonotypes were examined with PCA combined with hierarchical clustering. The CD4 or CD8 phenotype of responding clones was assigned using the separately sequenced CD4+ and CD8+ repertoires. Through fastp at Q25 and MiXCR, TCRdb rebuilt clones from the public reads, retaining in-frame beta chains. CDR3 protein sequences are deduplicated, and each keeps its most common genes and DNA. The V and J calls here are based on TCRdb, not the publication. The sample records a few hundred thousand distinct CDR3 sequences, about a sixth of which are singletons. The ten largest clones capture roughly 21% of the sample.

This clonotype was picked up a small number of times. The antigen it binds to is not known. Base quality data are lacking; no much larger clone is found one base away. V was cut back by 2 bases and J by 6 bases, leaving a gap of 9 bases between them. The CDR3 goes from the cysteine to the phenylalanine over 13 residues. Kept here is only the CDR3 DNA, which spans 39 bases and is read in frame from base 1. CDR1 and CDR2 were assigned from the germline V gene (reference sequence) as SEHNR and FQNEAQ. Ficoll-Paque density gradient centrifugation was the method used to isolate PBMCs. The V and J segments used are TRBV7-9 and TRBJ2-3, with no reliable assignment of the D segment. This sequence originates from a man between 18 and 35 years old who had mild COVID-19 (a few samples of this study predate the infection). The sample titles of this study are shuffled in the database, so cell type and time point are left out; the donor was told from shared clones. Input material: PBMCs or a T cell subset sorted from them (not recorded which). The nucleotide sequence is TGTGCCAGCAGCTTAATGGCTGGGGATACGCAGTATTTT. This translates into CASSLMAGDTQYF.